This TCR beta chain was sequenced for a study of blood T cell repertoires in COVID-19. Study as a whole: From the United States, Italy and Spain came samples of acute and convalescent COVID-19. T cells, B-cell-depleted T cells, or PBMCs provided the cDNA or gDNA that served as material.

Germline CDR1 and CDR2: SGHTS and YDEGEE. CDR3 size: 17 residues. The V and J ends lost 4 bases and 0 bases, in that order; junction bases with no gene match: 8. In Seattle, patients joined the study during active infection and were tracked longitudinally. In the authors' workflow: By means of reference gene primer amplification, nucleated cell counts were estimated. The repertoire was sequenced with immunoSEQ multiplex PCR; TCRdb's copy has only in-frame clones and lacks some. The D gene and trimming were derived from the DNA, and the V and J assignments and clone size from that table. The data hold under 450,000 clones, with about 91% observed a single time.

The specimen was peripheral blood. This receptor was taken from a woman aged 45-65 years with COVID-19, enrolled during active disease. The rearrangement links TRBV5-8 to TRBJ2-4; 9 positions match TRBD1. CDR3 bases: TGTGCCAGCAGCCTCTACTGGGGACAGGGAGCCAAAAACATTCAGTACTTC. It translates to CASSLYWGQGAKNIQYF.